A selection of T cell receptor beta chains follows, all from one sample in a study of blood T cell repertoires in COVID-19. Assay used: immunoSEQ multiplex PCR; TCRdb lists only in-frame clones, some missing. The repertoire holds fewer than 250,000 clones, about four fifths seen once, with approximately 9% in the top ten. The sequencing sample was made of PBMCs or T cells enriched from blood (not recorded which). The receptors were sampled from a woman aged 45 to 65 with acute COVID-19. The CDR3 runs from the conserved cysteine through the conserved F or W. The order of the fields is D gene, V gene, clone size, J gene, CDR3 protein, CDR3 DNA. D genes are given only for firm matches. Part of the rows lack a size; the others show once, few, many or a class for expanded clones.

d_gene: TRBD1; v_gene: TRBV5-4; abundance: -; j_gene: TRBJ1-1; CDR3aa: CASTKTGGGTEAFF; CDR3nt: TGTGCCAGCACCAAAACAGGGGGCGGCACTGAAGCTTTCTTT
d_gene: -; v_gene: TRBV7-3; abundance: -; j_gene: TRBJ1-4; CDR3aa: CASSLIWGHEKLFF; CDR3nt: TGTGCCAGCAGCTTAATCTGGGGGCACGAAAAACTGTTTTTT
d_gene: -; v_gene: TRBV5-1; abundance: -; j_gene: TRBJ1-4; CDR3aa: CASTPGRNPNEKLFF; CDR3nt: TGCGCCAGCACCCCTGGCAGGAATCCCAATGAAAAACTGTTTTTT
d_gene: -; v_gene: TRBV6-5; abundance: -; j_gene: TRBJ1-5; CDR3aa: CASTPLNQPQHF; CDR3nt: TGTGCCAGCACACCACTTAATCAGCCCCAGCATTTT
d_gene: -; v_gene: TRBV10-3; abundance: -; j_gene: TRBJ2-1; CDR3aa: CAISDSLGRGEQFF; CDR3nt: TGTGCCATCAGTGACTCACTAGGCCGGGGGGAGCAGTTCTTC
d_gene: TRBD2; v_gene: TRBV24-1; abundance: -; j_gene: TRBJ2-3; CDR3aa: CATSREGEDFTDTQYF; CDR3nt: TGTGCCACCTCCCGGGAGGGGGAGGACTTCACAGATACGCAGTATTTT
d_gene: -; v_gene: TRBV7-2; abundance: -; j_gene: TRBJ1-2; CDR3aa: CASSPGRVDGYTF; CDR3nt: TGTGCCAGCAGCCCCGGGAGGGTGGATGGCTACACCTTC
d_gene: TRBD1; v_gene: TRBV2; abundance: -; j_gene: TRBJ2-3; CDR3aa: CASIKTGVADTQYF; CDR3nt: TGTGCCAGCATTAAGACAGGGGTCGCAGATACGCAGTATTTT
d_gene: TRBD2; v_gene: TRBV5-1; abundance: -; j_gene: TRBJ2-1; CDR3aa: CASSLMGLAGGSEQFF; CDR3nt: TGCGCCAGCAGCTTGATGGGACTAGCGGGAGGAAGTGAGCAGTTCTTC
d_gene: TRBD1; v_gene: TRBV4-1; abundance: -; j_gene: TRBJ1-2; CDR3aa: CASSQPGQVNYGYTF; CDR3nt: TGCGCCAGCAGCCAACCGGGACAGGTTAACTATGGCTACACCTTC
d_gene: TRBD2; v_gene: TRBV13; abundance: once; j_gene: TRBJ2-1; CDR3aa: CASSLWGGSNEQFF; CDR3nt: TGTGCCAGCAGCTTATGGGGCGGGAGCAATGAGCAGTTCTTC
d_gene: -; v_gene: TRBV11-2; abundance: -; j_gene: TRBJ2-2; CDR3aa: CASSLSGLELFF; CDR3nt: TGTGCCAGCAGCTTATCTGGCCTGGAGCTGTTTTTT
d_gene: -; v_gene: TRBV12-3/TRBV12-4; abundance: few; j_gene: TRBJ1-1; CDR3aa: CASSYRENTEAFF; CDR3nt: TGTGCCAGCAGTTATCGGGAGAACACTGAAGCTTTCTTT
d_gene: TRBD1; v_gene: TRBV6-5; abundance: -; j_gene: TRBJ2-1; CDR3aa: CASSLGTDNEQFF; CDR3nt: TGTGCCAGCAGTTTAGGGACAGACAATGAGCAGTTCTTC
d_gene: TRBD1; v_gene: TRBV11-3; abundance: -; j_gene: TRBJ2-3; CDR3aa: CASSSHGTGGDTQYF; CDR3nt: TGTGCCAGCAGCTCCCATGGGACAGGCGGAGATACGCAGTATTTT
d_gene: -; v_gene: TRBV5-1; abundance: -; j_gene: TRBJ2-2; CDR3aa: CASSLPRGPGELFF; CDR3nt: TGCGCCAGCAGCTTACCCAGGGGTCCCGGGGAGCTGTTTTTT
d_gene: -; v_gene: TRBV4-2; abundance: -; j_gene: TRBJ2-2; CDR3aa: CASKEGERAGELFF; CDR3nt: TGTGCCAGCAAGGAGGGAGAGAGGGCCGGGGAGCTGTTTTTT